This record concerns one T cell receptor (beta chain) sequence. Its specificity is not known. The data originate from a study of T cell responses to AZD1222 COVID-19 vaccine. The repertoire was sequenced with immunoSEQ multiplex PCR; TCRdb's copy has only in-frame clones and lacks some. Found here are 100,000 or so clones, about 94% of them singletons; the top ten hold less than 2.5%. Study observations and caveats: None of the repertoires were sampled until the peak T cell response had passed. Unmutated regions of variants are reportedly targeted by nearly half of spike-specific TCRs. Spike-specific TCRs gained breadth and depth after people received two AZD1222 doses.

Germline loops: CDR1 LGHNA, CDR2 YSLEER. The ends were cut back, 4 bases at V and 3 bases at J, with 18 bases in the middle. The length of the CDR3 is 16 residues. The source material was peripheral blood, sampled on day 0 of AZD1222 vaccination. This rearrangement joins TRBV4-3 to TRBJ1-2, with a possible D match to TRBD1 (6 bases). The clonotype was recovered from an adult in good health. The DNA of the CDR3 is TGCGCCAGCAGCCCATACAAGACAGGTGCCTACTATGGCTACACCTTC. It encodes CASSPYKTGAYYGYTF.